This T cell receptor (beta chain) was recorded in a study of T cell responses to AZD1222 COVID-19 vaccine. Study-wide results and caveats: Reports say nearly half of spike-specific TCRs go after unmutated variant regions. Donor demographics were predominantly white British with a female majority; clonal diversity may be underestimated.

Concerning this clone: The antigen remains unidentified.

V lost 4 bases to trimming and J lost 7 bases, with 14 bases between them. This CDR3 has 13 amino acids. Germline lookup yields CDR1 GTSNPN and CDR2 SVGIG (reference sequence). TCRdb's table, derived via immunoSEQ multiplex PCR, lists solely in-frame clones and lacks some. The sample contains 150,000 to 200,000 clones, 85% to 90% of which appear only once. The sample here was peripheral blood, taken on day 0 of MenACWY control vaccination. The clonotype comes from an adult in good health. The chain carries TRBV30 and TRBJ1-5; D is undetermined. CDR3 amino acids: CAWTVAENQPQHF. Written as DNA, the CDR3 is TGTGCCTGGACGGTTGCAGAAAACCAGCCCCAGCATTTT.